This T cell receptor (beta chain) derives from a study of cytotoxic CD8 clonotypes in ibrutinib-treated CLL. A remark on this clone: Its antigen is undetermined.

General observations from the study: The study found public clonotypes uncommon, contracting or stable on treatment.

CDR1 and CDR2 from the germline V gene are MNHNY and SVGAGI (reference sequence). Trimming removed 6 bases at V and 5 bases at J, with 10 bases between. The CDR3 spans 12 residues. Method: immunoSEQ multiplex PCR; TCRdb's copy keeps in-frame clones and lacks some. Of 20,000 to 30,000 clones in the sample, roughly 70% were seen once. The gene calls are TRBV6-6 and TRBJ2-5; D may be TRBD1 (5 bases). The origin of this receptor is a human donor with chronic lymphocytic leukemia. Sequences were derived from PBMCs, sampled after 12 months of ibrutinib treatment. The CDR3 DNA reads TGTGCCAGCAGCCAGGCAGGGGAGACCCAGTACTTC. Amino acid sequence: CASSQAGETQYF.